This TCR beta chain stems from a study of blood T cell repertoires in COVID-19. Sequenced by immunoSEQ multiplex PCR; TCRdb stores in-frame clones only, minus some. The repertoire holds around 84,000 clones, with just under 80% as singletons. V was clipped by 7 bases and J by 6 bases; unmatched bases: 6. Germline V gene lookup returns CDR1 SGHAT and CDR2 FQNNGV. CDR3 length equals 14 residues. Sequenced input: peripheral blood. The rearrangement uses TRBV11-2 and TRBJ2-1, with TRBD2 matching over 10 bases. This receptor was taken from a man in his fifties or sixties with COVID-19, enrolled during active disease. The CDR3 loop reads CASTLAGASNEQFF. The CDR3 coding sequence is TGTGCCAGCACCCTAGCGGGAGCTAGCAATGAGCAGTTCTTC.